The 7 T cell receptor beta chains below come from one sample, sequenced in a study of regulatory T cells in long-lasting Graves disease. The authors built TCR beta libraries using iRepertoire HTBI primers and Arm-PCR of CDR3 regions. TCRdb reprocessed the multiplex PCR reads via MiXCR and lists one record per CDR3 protein. The table shows about 620,000 distinct CDR3 sequences, with under 20% occurring only once. The time point was: newly diagnosed GD, antithyroid drugs for less than 3 months. Extracted PBMC RNA gave rise to the TCR library. This sample was also put to use in a study of T cells in Graves' hyperthyroidism and ophthalmopathy.

Sequencing used peripheral blood mononuclear cells (PBMCs), obtained at new diagnosis, from a patient treated with antithyroid drugs. The receptors originated from a woman between 25 and 40 years old with Graves disease.

In regard to this clonotype: Since a much larger clone is just one base distant, this may be a read error. The CDR3 ends on some other residue instead of the conserved phenylalanine or tryptophan, so this is likely a read error. The rearrangement links TRBV2 to TRBJ2-5; 11 bases fit TRBD1. The trim removed 7 bases at V and 5 bases at J, leaving 9 bases unmatched. Per the germline V gene, CDR1 is SNHLY and CDR2 is FYNNEI. The CDR3 sequence is 15 residues long. Here the CDR3 reads CASISGDRGVETQYS. The CDR3 region has the DNA TGTGCCAGCATCTCCGGGGACAGGGGGGTTGAGACCCAGTACTCC.

This clonotype came up a few times. The junction and the germline gene differ at one end; a read error may be behind it. This chain connects TRBV10-3 to TRBJ1-1, with D uncertain. The CDR3 totals 14 residues. CDR1 is ENHRY and CDR2 is SYGVKD in the germline V gene. As DNA, the CDR3 is TGTACCATCAGTGAGTCTGGAGGGAACACTGAAGCTTTCTTT. This encodes CTISESGGNTEAFF.

This clonotype occurred many times. The chain links TRBV6-1 to TRBJ2-7, with D possibly called TRBD1 or TRBD2 (6 bases each). The CDR3 extends over 13 amino acids. V was pared by 7 bases and J by 7 bases, with 17 bases between. CDR1 MNHNS and CDR2 SASEGT come from the germline V gene. CDR3 in amino acids: CASTGGAMGEQYF. In nucleotides, the CDR3 is TGTGCCAGCACCGGGGGCGCCATGGGAGAGCAGTACTTC.

Turning to this clonotype: A much larger clone differs from this one at a single base, so this may be a read error. The chain uses TRBV2 and TRBJ2-5; possibly TRBD2 for D (6 bases). The DNA matches TRBJ2-1 better at its end, which makes the J call doubtful. The CDR3 covers 16 residues. The germline gives CDR1 SNHLY, CDR2 FYNNEI. CDR3 protein: CASRDKAGFGRNEQFF. The CDR3 coding sequence is TGTGCCAGCAGGGACAAAGCGGGCTTCGGACGCAATGAGCAGTTCTTC.

Comments on this clonotype: As the CDR3 is not closed by the conserved phenylalanine or tryptophan, this likely results from a read error. The gene calls are TRBV5-1 and TRBJ1-1; maybe TRBD1 (5 bases). CDR1 and CDR2 from the germline V gene are SGHRS and YFSETQ. Between the trimmed V and J ends, which lost 1 base and 0 bases, there was a span of 13 bases. The CDR3 is 16 amino acids. The DNA for the CDR3 is TGCGCCAGCAGCTTGCACACTGGGGCCATGAACACTGAAGCTTTCCTT. Translating it yields CASSLHTGAMNTEAFL.

This clonotype showed up just a few times. V is TRBV9 and J is TRBJ1-6; D perhaps matches TRBD1 (5 bases). Between the trimmed V and J ends, which lost 4 bases and 0 bases, there was a span of 17 bases. The CDR3 has 18 residues. From germline, CDR1 is SGDLS and CDR2 YYNGEE. The CDR3 DNA follows: TGTGCCAGCAGCTCCCCCCCGGGGGGATACTCCTATAATTCACCCCTCCACTTT. This translates into CASSSPPGGYSYNSPLHF.

Comments on this clonotype: A read error may be the cause here, since a much bigger clone is one base away. The final CDR3 position lacks the conserved phenylalanine or tryptophan, pointing to a likely read error. The chain uses TRBV6-1 and TRBJ1-2; maybe TRBD1 (6 bases). V was shortened by 10 bases and J by 2 bases, with 11 bases between the two germline ends. Germline CDR1 and CDR2: MNHNS and SASEGT. This CDR3 comprises 12 residues. CDR3 region: CANRQENYGYTS. The CDR3 DNA reads as TGTGCCAACCGACAGGAGAACTATGGCTACACCTCC.